Listed here are 15 T cell receptor beta chains from one sample, sequenced in a study of blood T cell repertoires in COVID-19. The data were produced by immunoSEQ multiplex PCR, yet TCRdb's version contains in-frame clones alone and is incomplete. Of about 400,000 clones listed, around 89% are singletons. Material: peripheral blood. The receptors come from a woman aged 25 to 39 with acute or convalescent COVID-19.

V is TRBV6-2 or TRBV6-3 and J is TRBJ2-7, with a tentative D call TRBD2 (5 bases). V was cut by 0 bases and J by 7 bases, with 16 bases left in between. Germline V gives CDR1 MNHEY, CDR2 SVGEGT. The CDR3 has 15 amino acids. The CDR3 protein is CASSYSSTGRGEQYF. The CDR3 DNA is TGTGCCAGCAGTTACTCGTCGACTGGCAGAGGGGAGCAGTACTTC.

The chain couples TRBV18 to TRBJ2-3; D is undetermined. V was pared by 4 bases and J by 0 bases, with 5 bases between. This CDR3 region has 13 residues. Germline V gene data show CDR1 as KGHSH and CDR2 as LQKENI. CDR3 sequence (DNA): TGTGCCAGCTCACGTCCTAGCACAGATACGCAGTATTTT. Its translation: CASSRPSTDTQYF.

This clone was detected once. The V and J genes are TRBV14 and TRBJ2-1; 11 positions agree with TRBD2. There are 17 residues in the CDR3. Unmatched junction bases numbered 7, after V lost 1 base and J lost 5 bases. Germline V CDR1 and CDR2: SGHDN, FVKESK. The CDR3 loop reads CASSQVVGLAANNEQFF. DNA of the CDR3: TGTGCCAGCAGCCAAGTTGTGGGACTAGCGGCAAACAATGAGCAGTTCTTC.

The chain has TRBV30 and TRBJ2-1; a possible D gene is TRBD1 (7 bases). This CDR3 has 13 residues. Germline CDR1 reads GTSNPN; CDR2 reads SVGIG (reference sequence). The V gene lost 5 bases and the J gene lost 10 bases, with 18 bases spanning the gap. In DNA, the CDR3 is TGTGCCTGGTGCCCGTACAGGGGAGGAGAGCAGTTCTTC. It translates to CAWCPYRGGEQFF.

This clone appeared a single time. CDR3: CASSDFDFTDTQYF. The CDR3 DNA is TGTGCCAGCAGTGATTTTGACTTCACAGATACGCAGTATTTT. This chain links TRBV2 with TRBJ2-3; D unclear. Looked up from germline, CDR1 is SNHLY and CDR2 is FYNNEI. Trimming cost V 3 bases and J 2 bases, with 9 bases left between them. This CDR3 has 14 residues.

This clone was seen only a few times. The genes are TRBV4-2 and TRBJ2-2, with 8 nucleotides matching TRBD1. V shed 1 base, J shed 4 bases, and the junction held 5 bases outside the gene matches. Germline V gene lookup returns CDR1 LGHNA and CDR2 YNFKEQ. CDR3 size: 16 residues. The CDR3 loop is CASSQVQGAITGELFF. CDR3 coding DNA: TGTGCCAGCAGCCAAGTTCAGGGGGCCATCACCGGGGAGCTGTTTTTT.

This clone was seen a few times. J is TRBJ1-2 and V is TRBV28; TRBD1 matches at 10 bases. CDR1 is MDHEN, CDR2 SYDVKM, per germline. The CDR3 totals 14 residues. V gave up 2 bases and J gave up 7 bases; unmatched junction bases: 4. CDR3 protein: CASSLDRGLGGYTF. The CDR3 region has the DNA TGTGCCAGCAGTTTAGACAGGGGGCTCGGTGGCTACACCTTC.

The chain combines TRBV19 with TRBJ2-3; D perhaps matches TRBD2 (6 bases). This CDR3 is 12 amino acids long. Germline V CDR1 and CDR2: LNHDA, SQIVND (reference sequence). V lost 2 bases to trimming and J lost 9 bases, with 9 bases between them. The chain's CDR3 is CASSIRGETQYF. The CDR3 region has the DNA TGTGCCAGTAGTATACGCGGGGAAACGCAGTATTTT.

As to this clone: Other DNA sequences in the same sample also yield this CDR3. The rearrangement joins TRBV7-3 to TRBJ2-1, with 7 nucleotides matching TRBD1. J lost 2 bases, V lost 2 bases, and 3 bases had no gene match. Germline values: CDR1 SGHTA, CDR2 FQGTGA. The CDR3 is 15 residues long. CDR3 residues: CASSLETGPYNEQFF. For the CDR3, the DNA is TGTGCCAGCAGCTTAGAGACAGGGCCCTACAATGAGCAGTTCTTC.

This chain joins TRBV7-9 and TRBJ1-2; a weak D match, TRBD1 (5 bases). V gave up 5 bases and J gave up 2 bases, with 15 bases separating them. Germline CDR1 is SEHNR and CDR2 is FQNEAQ (reference sequence). The CDR3 is 15 amino acids. The CDR3 nucleotides are TGTGCCAGCAGCACTTCACTCGACAGAAACTATGGCTACACCTTC. Its translation is CASSTSLDRNYGYTF.

The chain is built from TRBV19 and TRBJ1-6, with 7 bases aligning to TRBD1. Germline loops: CDR1 LNHDA, CDR2 SQIVND (reference sequence). V lost 5 bases to trimming and J lost 5 bases; unmatched junction nucleotides: 6. The CDR3 loop spans 15 amino acids. CDR3 sequence: CASSRQGFNNSPLHF. The CDR3, as DNA: TGTGCCAGTAGTCGACAGGGCTTCAATAATTCACCCCTCCACTTT.

This clone appeared once. DNA of the CDR3: TGTGCCAGCAGCTTCCTGAAGGGGTGGTCGGAGCAGTACTTC. As protein: CASSFLKGWSEQYF. J is TRBJ2-7 and V is TRBV5-5, with D possibly matching TRBD1 (5 bases). CDR3 length equals 14 residues. The germline gives CDR1 SGHKS, CDR2 YYEKEE (reference sequence). The V and J ends lost 2 bases and 7 bases respectively, with 16 bases between them.

The CDR3 region has the DNA TGTGCCATCAGTGACGCCGGGACTGTCAGCTCCTACGAGCAGTACTTC. Protein product: CAISDAGTVSSYEQYF. The V gene is TRBV10-3, the J gene TRBJ2-7; TRBD2 might be the D (6 bases). Trimming took off 3 bases at V and 0 bases at J, with 15 bases between the two ends. The germline CDR1 and CDR2 sequences are ENHRY and SYGVKD. CDR3 length: 16 amino acids.

The V and J genes are TRBV19 and TRBJ1-1; D gene ambiguous. Germline V gene sequence: CDR1 LNHDA, CDR2 SQIVND (reference sequence). The CDR3 loop spans 12 amino acids. The V end was cut by 4 bases, the J end by 8 bases, with 11 bases between. CDR3 sequence: CASSRAGGEAFF. DNA of the CDR3: TGTGCCAGTAGTAGAGCAGGAGGAGAAGCTTTCTTT.

This chain uses TRBV5-5 with TRBJ1-4; possible D gene TRBD1, 6 bases. The CDR3 totals 18 residues. With 1 base removed from V and 0 bases from J, the gap between germline ends came to 16 bases. Per the germline V gene, CDR1 is SGHKS and CDR2 is YYEKEE (reference sequence). Written as DNA, the CDR3 is TGTGCCAGCAGCTTGAGGGGACATATAGGCGCAACTAATGAAAAACTGTTTTTT. It is translated as CASSLRGHIGATNEKLFF. The full variable domain, completed using reference TRBV5-5 and TRBJ1-4, is DAGVTQSPTHLIKTRGQQVTLRCSPISGHKSVSWYQQVLGQGPQFIFQYYEKEERGRGNFPDRFSARQFPNYSSELNVNALLLGDSALYLCASSLRGHIGATNEKLFFGSGTQLSVL.